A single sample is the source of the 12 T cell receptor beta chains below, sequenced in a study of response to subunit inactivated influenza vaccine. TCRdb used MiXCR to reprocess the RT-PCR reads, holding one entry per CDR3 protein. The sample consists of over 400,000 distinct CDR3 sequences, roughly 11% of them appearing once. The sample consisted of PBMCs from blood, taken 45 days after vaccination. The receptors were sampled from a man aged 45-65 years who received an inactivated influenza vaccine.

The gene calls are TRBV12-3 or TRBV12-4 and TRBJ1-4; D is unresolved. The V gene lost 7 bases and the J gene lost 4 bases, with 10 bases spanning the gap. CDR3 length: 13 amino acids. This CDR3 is CASKSAYNEKLFF. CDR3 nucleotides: TGTGCCAGCAAGTCCGCTTATAATGAAAAACTGTTTTTT.

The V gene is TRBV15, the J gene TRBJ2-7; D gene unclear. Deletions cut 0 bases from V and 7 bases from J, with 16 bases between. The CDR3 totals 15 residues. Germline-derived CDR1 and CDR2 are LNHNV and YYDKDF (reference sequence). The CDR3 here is CATSRDQALTGEQYF. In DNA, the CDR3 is TGTGCCACCAGCAGAGACCAGGCGCTCACCGGGGAGCAGTACTTC.

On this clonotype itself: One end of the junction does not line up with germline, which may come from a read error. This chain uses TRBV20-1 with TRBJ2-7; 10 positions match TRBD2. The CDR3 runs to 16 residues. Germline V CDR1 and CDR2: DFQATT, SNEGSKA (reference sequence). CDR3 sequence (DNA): TGCTGTGCTAGTGCCACCTGGGCTAGCGGGGGCTACGAGCAGTACTTC. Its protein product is CCASATWASGGYEQYF.

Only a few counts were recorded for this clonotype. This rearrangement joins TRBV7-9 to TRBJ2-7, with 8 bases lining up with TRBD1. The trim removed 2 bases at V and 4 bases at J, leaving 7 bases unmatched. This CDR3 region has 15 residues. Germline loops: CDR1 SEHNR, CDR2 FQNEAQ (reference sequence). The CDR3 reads CASSLSQGAGYEQYF. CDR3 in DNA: TGTGCCAGCAGCTTATCCCAGGGGGCTGGGTACGAGCAGTACTTC.

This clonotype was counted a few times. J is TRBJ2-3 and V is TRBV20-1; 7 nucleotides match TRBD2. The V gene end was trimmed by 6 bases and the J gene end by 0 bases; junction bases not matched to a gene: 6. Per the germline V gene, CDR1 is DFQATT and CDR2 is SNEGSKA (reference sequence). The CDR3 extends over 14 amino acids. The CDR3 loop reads CSAGPSGSTDTQYF. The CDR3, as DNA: TGCAGTGCAGGGCCTAGCGGTAGCACAGATACGCAGTATTTT.

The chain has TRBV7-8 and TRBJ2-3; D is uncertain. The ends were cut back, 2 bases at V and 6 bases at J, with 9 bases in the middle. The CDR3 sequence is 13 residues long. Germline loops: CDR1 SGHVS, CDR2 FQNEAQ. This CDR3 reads CASSLHPGDTQYF. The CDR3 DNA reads TGTGCCAGCAGCTTACATCCTGGGGATACGCAGTATTTT.

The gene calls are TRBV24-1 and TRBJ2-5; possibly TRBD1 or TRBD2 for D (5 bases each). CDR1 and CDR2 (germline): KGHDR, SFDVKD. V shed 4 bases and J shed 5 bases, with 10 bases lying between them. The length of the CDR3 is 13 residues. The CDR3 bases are TGTGCCACCAGTGAGGGACGGTTCGAGACCCAGTACTTC. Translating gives CATSEGRFETQYF.

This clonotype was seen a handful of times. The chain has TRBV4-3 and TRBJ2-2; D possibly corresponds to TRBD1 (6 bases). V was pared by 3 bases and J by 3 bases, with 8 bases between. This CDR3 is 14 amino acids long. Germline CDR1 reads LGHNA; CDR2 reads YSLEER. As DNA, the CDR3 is TGCGCCAGCAGCCAGACAGGTTACACCGGGGAGCTGTTTTTT. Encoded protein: CASSQTGYTGELFF.

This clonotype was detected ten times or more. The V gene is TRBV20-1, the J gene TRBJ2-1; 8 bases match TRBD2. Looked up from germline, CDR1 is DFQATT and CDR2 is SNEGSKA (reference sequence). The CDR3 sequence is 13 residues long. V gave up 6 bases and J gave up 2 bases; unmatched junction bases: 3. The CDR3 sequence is CSATGRAYNEQFF. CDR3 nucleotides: TGCAGTGCGACCGGGAGGGCCTACAATGAGCAGTTCTTC.

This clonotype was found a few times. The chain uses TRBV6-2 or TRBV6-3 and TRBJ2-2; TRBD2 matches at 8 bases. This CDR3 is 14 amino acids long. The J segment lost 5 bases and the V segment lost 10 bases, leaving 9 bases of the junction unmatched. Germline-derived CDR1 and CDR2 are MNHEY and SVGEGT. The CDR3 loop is CATKLAELTGELFF. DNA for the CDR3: TGTGCCACCAAACTAGCGGAACTTACCGGGGAGCTGTTTTTT.

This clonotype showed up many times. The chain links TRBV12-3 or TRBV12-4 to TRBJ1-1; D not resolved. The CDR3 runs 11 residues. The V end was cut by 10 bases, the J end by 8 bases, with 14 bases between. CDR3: CATNRMGEAFF. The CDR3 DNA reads TGTGCCACCAACCGGATGGGGGAAGCTTTCTTT.

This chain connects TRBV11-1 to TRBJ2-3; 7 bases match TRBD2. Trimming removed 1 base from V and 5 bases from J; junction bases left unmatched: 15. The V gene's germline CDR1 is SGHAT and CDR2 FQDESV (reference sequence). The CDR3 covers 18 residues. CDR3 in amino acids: CASSLVPLWAGAEDTQYF. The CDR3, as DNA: TGTGCCAGCAGCTTAGTACCCCTTTGGGCGGGAGCTGAAGATACGCAGTATTTT.